The clone carrying this T cell receptor (beta chain) occurred many times. The antigen remains unidentified. With iRepertoire HTBI primers and Arm-PCR of CDR3 regions, TCR beta libraries were built. TCRdb re-derived calls from the multiplex PCR reads in MiXCR, one entry per CDR3 protein. Among approximately 540,000 distinct CDR3 sequences, 12% were seen once, and the ten largest hold roughly 8.2%. The source of the sample is a study of regulatory T cells in long-lasting Graves disease. Study-wide background: For under 3 months, newly diagnosed Graves' patients had been taking antithyroid drugs. The study's findings and limits: Researchers examined only peripheral blood and not thyroid tissue.

V was cut by 6 bases and J by 0 bases, with 16 bases left in between. Germline CDR1 is GTSNPN and CDR2 is SVGIG (reference sequence). This CDR3 comprises 15 residues. Time point described: newly diagnosed GD, antithyroid drugs for less than 3 months. Making the TCR library involved RNA that had been extracted from PBMCs. These data also formed part of another study, on T cells in Graves' hyperthyroidism and ophthalmopathy. From that study: The TCR CDR3 first-round RT-PCR relied on the HTBI primer set.

This chain connects TRBV30 to TRBJ2-3; no firm D call. The sample was peripheral blood mononuclear cells (PBMCs), taken at new diagnosis, from a patient treated with antithyroid drugs. This TCR was sampled from a woman aged 25 to 45 with Graves disease. This CDR3 reads CACRPGLTSTDTQYF. For the CDR3, the DNA is TGTGCCTGTCGTCCGGGCCTAACTAGCACAGATACGCAGTATTTT.